The 17 T cell receptor beta chains below come from one sample, sequenced in a study of T-cell memory formation after mild COVID-19. TCRdb passed the 5' RACE reads through MiXCR, listing each CDR3 protein once. The sample includes about 110,000 distinct CDR3 sequences, over 15% of them seen just once. Material for sequencing was PBMCs or a T cell subset sorted from them (not recorded which). These receptors all stem from a man aged 18 to 35 who had mild COVID-19 (a few samples of this study predate the infection). Cell type and time point are not known.

The chain employs TRBV6-5 and TRBJ2-3; either TRBD1 or TRBD2 may supply D (5 bases each). Germline assignment: CDR1 MNHEY and CDR2 SVGAGI. The CDR3 runs 15 residues. V was clipped by 6 bases and J by 6 bases, with 19 bases between them. The CDR3 DNA reads TGTGCCAGCAGACTCCGGGACCGGACCATGGATACGCAGTATTTT. Translated: CASRLRDRTMDTQYF.

This chain uses TRBV7-9 with TRBJ1-1; D unresolved. The V end was cut by 4 bases, the J end by 4 bases, with 10 bases between. Germline lookup yields CDR1 SEHNR and CDR2 FQNEAQ (reference sequence). This CDR3 is built from 13 residues. CDR3 in amino acids: CASSSDVGTEAFF. The DNA of the CDR3 is TGTGCCAGCAGCTCGGACGTGGGCACTGAAGCTTTCTTT. Based on the CDR3 plus reference TRBV7-9 and TRBJ1-1, the full variable domain is DTGVSQNPRHKITKRGQNVTFRCDPISEHNRLYWYRQTLGQGPEFLTYFQNEAQLEKSRLLSDRFSAERPKGSFSTLEIQRTEQGDSAMYLCASSSDVGTEAFFGQGTRLTVV.

The rearrangement links TRBV28 to TRBJ1-5; D is unclear. Germline V CDR1 and CDR2: MDHEN, SYDVKM. Trimming removed 4 bases at V and 6 bases at J, with 7 bases between. This CDR3 comprises 12 residues. The CDR3 reads CASSSTGQPQHF. CDR3 DNA sequence: TGTGCCAGCAGTTCAACCGGTCAGCCCCAGCATTTT. Based on the CDR3 plus reference TRBV28 and TRBJ1-5, the full variable domain is DVKVTQSSRYLVKRTGEKVFLECVQDMDHENMFWYRQDPGLGLRLIYFSYDVKMKEKGDIPEGYSVSREKKERFSLILESASTNQTSMYLCASSSTGQPQHFGDGTRLSIL.

This clonotype was seen more than once but under ten times. The chain couples TRBV7-8 to TRBJ2-2; the match to TRBD1 covers 8 bases. The CDR3 consists of 16 residues. From germline, CDR1 is SGHVS and CDR2 FQNEAQ. Losses at the gene ends were 0 bases for V and 7 bases for J; bases not matched to a gene: 7. The CDR3 loop reads CASSLAFGQGGGELFF. The CDR3 coding sequence is TGTGCCAGCAGCTTAGCTTTCGGACAGGGAGGCGGGGAGCTGTTTTTT.

This clonotype was observed a few times. The rearrangement uses TRBV19 and TRBJ2-3; either TRBD1 or TRBD2 may supply D (6 bases each). CDR1 and CDR2 (germline): LNHDA, SQIVND (reference sequence). V was trimmed by 3 bases and J by 3 bases, leaving 10 bases between them. The CDR3 length is 14 residues. The CDR3 spells CASSIQGRTDTQYF. The CDR3 DNA is TGTGCCAGTAGTATTCAGGGGAGGACAGATACGCAGTATTTT.

This clonotype is termed medium-sized (0.01 to 0.1%). Germline and junction disagree at one end, which may indicate a read error. The chain joins TRBV5-1 to TRBJ2-5; D gene uncertain. Germline V lookup: CDR1 SGHRS, CDR2 YFSETQ. There are 11 residues in the CDR3. The CDR3 reads CASSLEETQYF. Here the CDR3 DNA reads TGTGCCAGCAGCTTAGAGGAGACCCAGTACTTC.

CDR3 amino acids: CASSLGTGGFYNSPLHF. The CDR3, as DNA: TGTGCCAGCAGCCTAGGGACAGGGGGCTTCTATAATTCACCCCTCCACTTT. The V call is TRBV7-2, the J call TRBJ1-6; 12 bases are a match to TRBD1. The J segment lost 3 bases and the V segment lost 5 bases, leaving 5 bases of the junction unmatched. The CDR3 sequence is 17 residues long. CDR1 SGHTA and CDR2 FQGNSA come from the germline V gene.

This sequence joins TRBV4-3 and TRBJ1-2; D is uncertain. Trimming took off 0 bases at V and 6 bases at J, with 14 bases between the two ends. CDR1 is LGHNA, CDR2 YSLEER, per germline. The CDR3 sequence is 15 residues long. The CDR3 DNA sequence: TGCGCCAGCAGCCAAGATTATTTCCGGGTGGATGGCTACACCTTC. This sequence encodes CASSQDYFRVDGYTF.

The chain joins TRBV5-1 to TRBJ2-5, with 9 bases fitting TRBD1. The CDR3 length is 15 residues. Trimming cost V 0 bases and J 5 bases; bases outside gene matches: 5. Germline values: CDR1 SGHRS, CDR2 YFSETQ. The CDR3 DNA is TGCGCCAGCAGCTTGGTGACAGGGGGTGCGGAGACCCAGTACTTC. Its protein is CASSLVTGGAETQYF.

This clonotype is classed as medium-sized. This chain connects TRBV7-6 to TRBJ2-3, with unresolved D. The germline gives CDR1 SGHVS, CDR2 FNYEAQ. V was trimmed by 1 base and J by 5 bases, leaving 10 bases between them. The CDR3 is made up of 14 amino acids. The chain's CDR3 is CASSLGASQDTQYF. The CDR3 DNA reads TGTGCCAGCAGCTTAGGGGCTAGTCAAGATACGCAGTATTTT.

This clonotype was seen more than once but under ten times. This chain links TRBV29-1 with TRBJ1-5; D may be TRBD1 (6 bases). V was clipped by 7 bases and J by 5 bases, with 12 bases between them. Germline V gene data show CDR1 as SQVTM and CDR2 as ANQGSEA. The CDR3 extends over 12 amino acids. As DNA, the CDR3 is TGCAGCGCACAGGAGGGGGATCAGCCCCAGCATTTT. It encodes CSAQEGDQPQHF.

This clonotype was counted a few times. The chain has TRBV12-3 or TRBV12-4 and TRBJ2-3, with a weak D call TRBD2 (6 bases). Deletions cut 5 bases from V and 1 base from J, with 7 bases between. The CDR3 has 13 residues. CDR3 coding DNA: TGTGCCAGCAGTCAGCGGGGCACAGATACGCAGTATTTT. This sequence encodes CASSQRGTDTQYF.

The sample holds a few counts of this clonotype. This chain joins TRBV20-1 and TRBJ2-1; 9 nucleotides align to TRBD1. CDR3 length equals 14 residues. CDR1 is DFQATT and CDR2 is SNEGSKA in the germline V gene (reference sequence). V lost 4 bases, J lost 9 bases, and 10 bases stayed unmatched. The CDR3 bases are TGCAGTGCTAACCGGGACAGGGCTGTAGTTGAGCAGTTCTTC. This sequence encodes CSANRDRAVVEQFF.

This clonotype was seen at least ten times. The chain couples TRBV7-9 to TRBJ2-1; TRBD1 matches at 7 bases. The trim removed 5 bases at V and 9 bases at J, leaving 7 bases unmatched. The CDR3 contains 13 residues. Germline-derived CDR1 and CDR2 are SEHNR and FQNEAQ (reference sequence). The CDR3 here is CASSQTGNPEQFF. The CDR3 DNA reads TGTGCCAGCAGCCAGACAGGGAATCCTGAGCAGTTCTTC.

The chain employs TRBV19 and TRBJ1-4, with a weak D call TRBD1 (5 bases). This CDR3 is built from 14 residues. The germline CDR1 and CDR2 sequences are LNHDA and SQIVND (reference sequence). V shed 5 bases and J shed 6 bases, with 13 bases lying between them. Here the CDR3 reads CASSAAGTDEKLFF. The CDR3 region has the DNA TGTGCCAGTAGTGCAGCCGGGACGGATGAAAAACTGTTTTTT.

The J gene is TRBJ2-7, the V gene TRBV7-6; D might be TRBD2 (6 bases). The CDR3 consists of 14 residues. V lost 5 bases and J lost 5, with 16 bases in between. Germline CDR1 reads SGHVS; CDR2 reads FNYEAQ. The CDR3 bases are TGTGCCAGCAGCACAACCCTGGGCGGGAACGAGCAGTACTTC. Its protein product is CASSTTLGGNEQYF.

This clonotype was recorded a few times. The chain has TRBV5-1 and TRBJ2-1, with D uncertain. V lost 4 bases, J lost 8 bases, and 13 bases lay in between. CDR1 SGHRS and CDR2 YFSETQ come from the germline V gene. This CDR3 has 13 residues. For the CDR3, the DNA is TGCGCCAGCAGCCTCCTGACCTGGGATGAGCAGTTCTTC. Protein sequence: CASSLLTWDEQFF.